This TCR beta chain is drawn from a study of preoperative IRX-2 immunotherapy in early breast cancer. The treatment is: preoperative locoregional IRX-2 cytokine immunotherapy. Samples came from a phase Ib trial of preoperative locoregional IRX-2 cytokine immunotherapy. Sequenced by immunoSEQ multiplex PCR; TCRdb stores in-frame clones only, minus some. The data hold 25,000 to 30,000 clones, with nearly 90% observed a single time. V gave up 4 bases and J gave up 2 bases, with 12 bases separating them. Germline values: CDR1 MNHNY, CDR2 SVGAGI (reference sequence). The CDR3 is 15 residues long. This chain uses TRBV6-6 with TRBJ2-1; a weak D match, TRBD2 (6 bases). The material was obtained from a patient treated with IRX-2 immunotherapy. The sequence was collected from a human donor with breast cancer. In nucleotides, the CDR3 is TGTGCCAGCAGTTTTGGGGAGGTGGCCTACAATGAGCAGTTCTTC. Amino acid sequence: CASSFGEVAYNEQFF.